A selection of T cell receptor beta chains follows, all from one sample in a study of blood T cell repertoires in COVID-19. Assay used: immunoSEQ multiplex PCR; TCRdb lists only in-frame clones, some missing. Of roughly 400,000 clones listed, approximately 89% are singletons. Input material: peripheral blood. These receptors were collected from a woman in her sixties with COVID-19, enrolled during active disease. The CDR3 runs from the conserved cysteine through the conserved F or W. Fields, in order: clone size, V gene, J gene, CDR3 protein. Clone size is not always given. Where it is, it says once, few, many or a class for expanded clones.

>NA|TRBV5-1|TRBJ1-6
CASSPRGGPGDSPLHF
>NA|TRBV6-1|TRBJ2-2
CASSGGTGMNTGELFF
>NA|TRBV3-1/TRBV3-2|TRBJ2-7
CASSQVGQGTYEQYF
>NA|TRBV9|TRBJ1-1
CASSERGGYTEAFF
>NA|TRBV9|TRBJ1-3
CASTLTGMENTIYF
>once|TRBV5-1|TRBJ2-5
CASSGGQGETQYF
>NA|TRBV6-5|TRBJ1-3
CASSFGLSSGNTIYF
>NA|TRBV28|TRBJ2-3
CASSSAPTSTDTQYF
>NA|TRBV24-1|TRBJ1-3
CATSEQRQTRSGNTIYF
>NA|TRBV5-1|TRBJ2-3
CASSPGLAGEGDTQYF
>NA|TRBV6-2/TRBV6-3|TRBJ2-7
CASSYSTRTYEQYF
>NA|TRBV5-8|TRBJ2-7
CASSSQGYEQYF
>few|TRBV5-1|TRBJ1-3
CASSPGMGDWFGNTIYF
>NA|TRBV12-3/TRBV12-4|TRBJ1-1
CASSRLGTEAFF
>NA|TRBV5-1|TRBJ2-5
CASSLAFQETQYF
>NA|TRBV10-3|TRBJ2-3
CAISLGAGSTDTQYF